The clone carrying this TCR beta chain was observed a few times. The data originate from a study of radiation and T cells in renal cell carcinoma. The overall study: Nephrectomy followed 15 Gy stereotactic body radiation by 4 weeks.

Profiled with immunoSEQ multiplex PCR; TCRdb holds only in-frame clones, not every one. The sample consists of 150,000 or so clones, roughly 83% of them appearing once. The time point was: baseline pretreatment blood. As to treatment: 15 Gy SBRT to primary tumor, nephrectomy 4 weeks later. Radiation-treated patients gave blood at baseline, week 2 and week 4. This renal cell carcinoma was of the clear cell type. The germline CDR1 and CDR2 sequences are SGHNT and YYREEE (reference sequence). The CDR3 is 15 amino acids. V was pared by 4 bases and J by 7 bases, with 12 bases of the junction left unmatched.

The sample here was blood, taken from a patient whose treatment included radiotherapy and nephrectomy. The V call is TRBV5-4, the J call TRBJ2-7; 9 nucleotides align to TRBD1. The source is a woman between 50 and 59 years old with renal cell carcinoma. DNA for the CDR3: TGTGCCAGCAGCCCCAACAGGGGGCTGTCTAGGGAGCAGTACTTC. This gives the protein CASSPNRGLSREQYF.